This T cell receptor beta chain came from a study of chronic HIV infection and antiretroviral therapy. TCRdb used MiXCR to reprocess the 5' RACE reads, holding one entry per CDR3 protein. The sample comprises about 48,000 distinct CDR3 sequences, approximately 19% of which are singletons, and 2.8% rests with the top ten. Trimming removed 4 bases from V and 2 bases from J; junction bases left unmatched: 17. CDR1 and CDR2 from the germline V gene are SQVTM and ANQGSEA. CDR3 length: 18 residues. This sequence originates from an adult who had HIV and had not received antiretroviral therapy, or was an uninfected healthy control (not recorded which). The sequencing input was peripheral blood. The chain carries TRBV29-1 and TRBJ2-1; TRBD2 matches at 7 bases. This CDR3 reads CSVGVGNSGSTTYNEQFF. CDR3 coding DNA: TGCAGCGTTGGGGTGGGGAATAGCGGGTCGACCACCTACAATGAGCAGTTCTTC.